What follows are 27 T cell receptor beta chains derived from one specimen sequenced in a study of control samples from healthy donors and cancer patients. Assay used: immunoSEQ multiplex PCR; TCRdb lists only in-frame clones, some missing. The sample shows about 150,000 clones, approximately 96% of them seen only once. Sequenced material: blood. The receptors derive from a man aged 40-50 years in good health.

This chain uses TRBV3-1 (or the pseudogene TRBV3-2) with TRBJ1-1; D gene unclear. V was trimmed by 0 bases and J by 0 bases, leaving 14 bases between them. This CDR3 comprises 17 residues. Looked up from germline, CDR1 is LGHDT and CDR2 is YNNKEL (reference sequence). The CDR3 loop reads CASSQDHSLAMNTEAFF. CDR3 DNA sequence: TGTGCCAGCAGCCAAGATCACAGCTTAGCCATGAACACTGAAGCTTTCTTT.

The chain employs TRBV6-5 and TRBJ2-3, with D hard to call. Trimming stripped 2 bases from V and 2 bases from J, with 14 bases between. This CDR3 spans 16 amino acids. Germline CDR1 is MNHEY and CDR2 is SVGAGI. The CDR3 bases are TGTGCCAGCAGTTACACCACCCAGCGCTACACAGATACGCAGTATTTT. Translation gives CASSYTTQRYTDTQYF.

V is TRBV10-2 and J is TRBJ2-1, with 10 bases fitting TRBD2. The V segment lost 6 bases and the J segment 5 bases; nucleotides outside the gene matches: 4. Per the germline V gene, CDR1 is WSHSY and CDR2 is SAAADI. This CDR3 comprises 14 residues. The CDR3 DNA sequence: TGCGCCAGCAGAGTAGCGGGGGGCAACAATGAGCAGTTCTTC. Its translation is CASRVAGGNNEQFF.

The rearrangement links TRBV28 to TRBJ1-5; D might be TRBD1 (5 bases). CDR1 and CDR2 from the germline V gene are MDHEN and SYDVKM. V shed 2 bases and J shed 2 bases, with 7 bases lying between them. The CDR3 is made up of 14 amino acids. The CDR3 here is CASSLQGRNQPQHF. The CDR3 DNA sequence: TGTGCCAGCAGTTTACAGGGACGCAATCAGCCCCAGCATTTT.

The chain joins TRBV15 to TRBJ2-2; D is uncertain. The germline V gene has CDR1 LNHNV and CDR2 YYDKDF (reference sequence). V lost 0 bases and J 7 bases, leaving 15 bases between the germline ends. The length of the CDR3 is 16 residues. The CDR3 sequence: CATSRDLSAPGGELFF. CDR3 bases: TGTGCCACCAGCAGAGATCTCAGCGCCCCTGGCGGGGAGCTGTTTTTT.

The chain recombines TRBV19 with TRBJ1-1; TRBD1 is a possible D gene (6 bases). The CDR3 has 15 residues. The V gene's germline CDR1 is LNHDA and CDR2 SQIVND (reference sequence). V was cut by 3 bases and J by 7 bases, with 18 bases left in between. CDR3 nucleotide sequence: TGTGCCAGTAGTATCCCTCGACAGGTCGGTTATGAAGCTTTCTTT. This sequence encodes CASSIPRQVGYEAFF.

The chain is built from TRBV3-1 (or the pseudogene TRBV3-2) and TRBJ2-7, with TRBD1 matching 11 bases. The CDR3 has 15 amino acids. V lost 5 bases, J lost 2 bases, and 5 bases stayed unmatched. CDR1 is LGHDT, CDR2 YNNKEL, per germline (reference sequence). Here the CDR3 DNA reads TGTGCCAGCAGCGGAGGGACAGGGGGAACCTACGAGCAGTACTTC. This gives the protein CASSGGTGGTYEQYF.

The chain joins TRBV28 to TRBJ1-5; unclear D gene. CDR1 and CDR2 from the germline V gene are MDHEN and SYDVKM. V was shortened by 3 bases and J by 5 bases, with 5 bases between the two germline ends. The CDR3 runs 12 residues. CDR3 nucleotide sequence: TGTGCCAGCAGTTTTCTGGATCAGCCCCAGCATTTT. This encodes CASSFLDQPQHF.

This chain connects TRBV6-2 or TRBV6-3 to TRBJ2-7; D ambiguous. Germline V gene data show CDR1 as MNHEY and CDR2 as SVGEGT. Trimming took 2 bases from V and 2 from J, leaving 7 bases between them. This CDR3 is built from 13 residues. In DNA form, the CDR3 reads TGTGCCAGCAGTTACGGCATAGCCTACGAGCAGTACTTC. It encodes CASSYGIAYEQYF.

This chain connects TRBV12-3 or TRBV12-4 to TRBJ1-1, with 10 bases identical to TRBD1. The CDR3 is 13 residues long. V lost 6 bases and J lost 11; bases outside the gene matches: 9. CDR3 sequence (DNA): TGTGCCAGCAGAATTACCGGGACAGGGGCCGCTTTCTTT. Its protein product is CASRITGTGAAFF.

This chain joins TRBV10-1 and TRBJ2-1; 14 nucleotides match TRBD2. The ends lost 6 bases at V and 0 bases at J; junction bases unmatched: 7. There are 18 residues in the CDR3. Germline V lookup: CDR1 WNHNN, CDR2 SYGVQD (reference sequence). The CDR3 region has the DNA TGCGCCAGCAGGCCGGGACTAGCGGGGGAAAGCTCCTACAATGAGCAGTTCTTC. Translation gives CASRPGLAGESSYNEQFF.

Only one count was recorded for this clone. The chain joins TRBV6-5 to TRBJ2-1; possibly TRBD1 for D (6 bases). The CDR3 extends over 15 amino acids. The germline CDR1 and CDR2 sequences are MNHEY and SVGAGI. Trimming shortened V by 5 bases and J by 8 bases, and 19 bases separated the two germline ends. The CDR3 is CASSPGQTIGDEQFF. CDR3 DNA: TGTGCCAGCAGTCCTGGACAGACGATAGGGGATGAGCAGTTCTTC.

As regards this clone: The sample contains more than one DNA sequence encoding this CDR3. The chain has TRBV3-1 (or the pseudogene TRBV3-2) and TRBJ1-3; TRBD1 matches 7 bases. This CDR3 region has 16 residues. CDR1 and CDR2 (germline): LGHDT, YNNKEL (reference sequence). The V gene end was trimmed by 4 bases and the J gene end by 4 bases; junction bases not matched to a gene: 10. CDR3 sequence reads: CASSRTKQGSGNTIYF. In nucleotides, the CDR3 is TGTGCCAGCAGCCGAACAAAACAGGGGAGCGGAAACACCATATATTTT.

V is TRBV3-1 (or the pseudogene TRBV3-2) and J is TRBJ1-5; 8 bases map to TRBD1. The V and J ends lost 1 base and 6 bases, in that order; junction bases with no gene match: 11. The V gene's germline CDR1 is LGHDT and CDR2 YNNKEL (reference sequence). This CDR3 is built from 17 residues. For the CDR3, the DNA is TGTGCCAGCAGCCAAGGAATCGGAACAGGGGGGCTTCAGCCCCAGCATTTT. This sequence encodes CASSQGIGTGGLQPQHF.

The chain employs TRBV25-1 and TRBJ2-2; maybe TRBD2 (7 bases). Germline values: CDR1 MGHDK, CDR2 SYGVNS. This CDR3 has 14 amino acids. Trimming stripped 6 bases from V and 7 bases from J, with 15 bases between. The CDR3 coding sequence is TGTGCCAGCAGGCCGGGGGGCCAAGGCGGGGAGCTGTTTTTT. It translates to CASRPGGQGGELFF.

V usage is TRBV12-5 and J usage is TRBJ1-2, with D hard to call. V shed 1 base and J shed 6 bases, with 12 bases lying between them. Germline lookup yields CDR1 LGHNT and CDR2 FRNRAP. This CDR3 spans 14 amino acids. The CDR3 region is CASGLGPSSNGYTF. The DNA of the CDR3 is TGTGCTAGTGGTTTGGGCCCCAGCAGTAATGGCTACACCTTC.

This sequence joins TRBV18 and TRBJ2-7; D perhaps matches TRBD1 (6 bases). V was cut by 6 bases and J by 2 bases, with 11 bases left in between. CDR1 is KGHSH, CDR2 LQKENI, per germline. There are 13 residues in the CDR3. This CDR3 reads CASSAGQTYEQYF. CDR3 sequence (DNA): TGTGCCAGCTCGGCAGGACAGACCTACGAGCAGTACTTC.

J is TRBJ1-2 and V is TRBV12-3 or TRBV12-4, with D tentatively TRBD1 (5 bases). The V and J ends lost 4 bases and 4 bases respectively, with 10 bases between them. The CDR3 has 13 residues. The CDR3 nucleotides are TGTGCCAGCAGTTCCCAGGGCACCTATGGCTACACCTTC. Its translation: CASSSQGTYGYTF.

The chain joins TRBV2 to TRBJ2-1, with TRBD1 matching 7 bases. Trimming cost V 5 bases and J 8 bases; bases outside gene matches: 6. This CDR3 spans 13 amino acids. Germline V gene data show CDR1 as SNHLY and CDR2 as FYNNEI. The CDR3 coding sequence is TGTGCCAGCAGTAACAGGGGATCGGATGAGCAGTTCTTC. This translates into CASSNRGSDEQFF.

The rearrangement links TRBV6-2 or TRBV6-3 to TRBJ2-6; D unresolved. Trimming cost V 5 bases and J 1 base, with 12 bases left between them. Germline lookup yields CDR1 MNHEY and CDR2 SVGEGT. This CDR3 spans 16 amino acids. The CDR3 sequence: CASSRLGISGANVLTF. DNA for the CDR3: TGTGCCAGCAGTCGCTTGGGGATTTCTGGGGCCAACGTCCTGACTTTC.

V and J are TRBV6-5 and TRBJ2-7; TRBD1 matches at 8 bases. CDR1 and CDR2 (germline): MNHEY, SVGAGI. The CDR3 has 16 amino acids. With 2 bases clipped from V and 2 bases from J, the junction kept 8 bases outside the gene matches. DNA for the CDR3: TGTGCCAGCAGTTACCCGCTAGGACAGGGTGCCTACGAGCAGTACTTC. Residues: CASSYPLGQGAYEQYF.

The chain combines TRBV4-1 with TRBJ2-4; 10 bases agree with TRBD1. The CDR3 has 15 amino acids. Germline CDR1 and CDR2: MGHRA and YSYEKL. Trimming removed 0 bases from V and 8 bases from J; junction bases left unmatched: 4. CDR3 coding DNA: TGCGCCAGCAGCCAAGACGGGACAGGGGTAGACATTCAGTACTTC. Its protein product is CASSQDGTGVDIQYF.

The V and J genes are TRBV4-2 and TRBJ2-7; no reliable D call. The length of the CDR3 is 13 residues. Germline loops: CDR1 LGHNA, CDR2 YNFKEQ. Trimming cost V 1 base and J 4 bases, with 8 bases left between them. The CDR3, as DNA: TGTGCCAGCAGCCAAGGGGGTGAGTACGAGCAGTACTTC. This gives the protein CASSQGGEYEQYF.

The chain has TRBV2 and TRBJ1-6; weak D call: TRBD1 (5 bases). This CDR3 has 13 amino acids. Deletions cut 6 bases from V and 8 bases from J, with 11 bases between. Germline lookup yields CDR1 SNHLY and CDR2 FYNNEI. CDR3 residues: CASRVSGYSPLHF. CDR3 nucleotide sequence: TGTGCCAGCAGGGTGTCAGGGTATTCACCCCTCCACTTT.

The V gene is TRBV5-6, the J gene TRBJ1-4; TRBD1 is a possible D gene (6 bases). The CDR3 totals 16 residues. In germline, CDR1 is SGHDT, CDR2 YYEEEE. Deletions cut 0 bases from V and 0 bases from J, with 9 bases between. The CDR3 nucleotides are TGTGCCAGCAGCTTGGTGGGGGCCACAACTAATGAAAAACTGTTTTTT. It encodes CASSLVGATTNEKLFF. Together with reference TRBV5-6 and TRBJ1-4, the CDR3 gives the full variable domain: DAGVTQSPTHLIKTRGQQVTLRCSPKSGHDTVSWYQQALGQGPQFIFQYYEEEERQRGNFPDRFSGHQFPNYSSELNVNALLLGDSALYLCASSLVGATTNEKLFFGSGTQLSVL.

V gene TRBV27 combines with J gene TRBJ1-4; no clear D. Trimming removed 2 bases from V and 0 bases from J, with 10 bases in between. Germline CDR1 MNHEY, CDR2 SMNVEV (reference sequence). CDR3 size: 16 residues. CDR3 in DNA: TGTGCCAGCAGTTTAGGGAGGGTGCCAACTAATGAAAAACTGTTTTTT. It translates to CASSLGRVPTNEKLFF.

The V and J genes are TRBV10-2 and TRBJ1-1, with a weak D call TRBD1 (5 bases). Trimming left V 2 bases short and J 4 bases short, with 11 bases between. Germline V gene data show CDR1 as WSHSY and CDR2 as SAAADI. The CDR3 spans 14 residues. The CDR3 DNA sequence: TGCGCCAGCAGTGAGGTCTGGGACGGCACTGAAGCTTTCTTT. Amino acid sequence: CASSEVWDGTEAFF.